The clone carrying this T cell receptor beta chain has a single count. Its antigen remains unidentified. This sample is drawn from a study of cytomegalovirus exposure and HLA in healthy donors. PCR employed 60 Vbeta and 13 Jbeta primers. TCRdb's copy holds only in-frame clones and misses some; the assay was immunoSEQ multiplex PCR. The data contain around 110,000 clones, 81% of them singletons. Germline V gene data show CDR1 as LNHDA and CDR2 as SQIVND (reference sequence). CDR3 length: 18 residues. Study conclusions and caveats: Across donors, most TCRs were seen rarely, yet some public ones were widespread. Roughly uniform depth of sequencing across donors was assumed in presence/absence analyses.

Sequenced: PBMCs. The receptor's source is a woman aged 25 to 39 in good health and CMV-seronegative. V usage is TRBV19 and J usage is TRBJ2-5; 13 nucleotides agree with TRBD2. The better agreement between TRBJ2-7 and the DNA end casts doubt on the J call. The CDR3 spells CASSQGRTSGGSSYEQYF. CDR3 DNA sequence: TGTGCCAGTAGCCAGGGGCGGACTAGCGGGGGAAGCTCCTACGAGCAGTACTTC.